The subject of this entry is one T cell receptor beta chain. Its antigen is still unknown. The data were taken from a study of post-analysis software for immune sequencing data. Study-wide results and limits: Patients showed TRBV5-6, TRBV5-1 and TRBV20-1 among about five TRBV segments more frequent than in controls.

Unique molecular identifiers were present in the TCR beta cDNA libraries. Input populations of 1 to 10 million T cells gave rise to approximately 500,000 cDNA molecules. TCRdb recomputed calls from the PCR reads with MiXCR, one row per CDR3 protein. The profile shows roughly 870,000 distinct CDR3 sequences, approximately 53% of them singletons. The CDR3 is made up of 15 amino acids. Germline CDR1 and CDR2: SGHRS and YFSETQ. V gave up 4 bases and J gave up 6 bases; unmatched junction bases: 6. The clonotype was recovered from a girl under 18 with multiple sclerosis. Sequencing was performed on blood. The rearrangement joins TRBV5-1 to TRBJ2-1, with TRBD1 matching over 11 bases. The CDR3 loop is CASSLGQGAINEQFF. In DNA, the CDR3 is TGCGCCAGCAGCCTAGGACAGGGGGCGATCAATGAGCAGTTCTTC.